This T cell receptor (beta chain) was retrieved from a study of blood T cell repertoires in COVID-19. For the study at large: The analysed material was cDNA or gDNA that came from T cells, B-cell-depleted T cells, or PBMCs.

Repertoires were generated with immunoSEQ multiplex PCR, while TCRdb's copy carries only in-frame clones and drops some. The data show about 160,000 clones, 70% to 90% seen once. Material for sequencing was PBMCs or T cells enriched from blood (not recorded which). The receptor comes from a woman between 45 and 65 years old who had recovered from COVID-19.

CDR3 DNA sequence: TGTGCCTGGAGCGTTTGGGGGGGACGGACTGAAGCTTTCTTT. Translation: CAWSVWGGRTEAFF. The J gene is TRBJ1-1, the V gene TRBV30, with D perhaps TRBD1 (5 bases). The CDR3 is made up of 14 amino acids. Germline CDR1 reads GTSNPN; CDR2 reads SVGIG (reference sequence). Trimming removed 3 bases from V and 5 bases from J, with 16 bases in between.